This T cell receptor beta chain comes out of a study of cytomegalovirus exposure and HLA in healthy donors. Across the study: Earlier sequencing of around 190 million T cells yielded under 120 million unique TCR beta sequences. Points from the study as a whole: As a later analysis showed, several of the most significant clusters appeared to be linked to common viral pathogens. Donors were assumed by presence/absence analyses to have roughly uniform sequencing depth.

The study ran its PCR with 60 Vbeta and 13 Jbeta primers. Sequenced by immunoSEQ multiplex PCR; TCRdb stores in-frame clones only, minus some. In the table there are around 150,000 clones, roughly 63% of which are singletons. The CDR3 extends over 18 amino acids. A word on this clone: The antigen remains undetermined.

V gene TRBV21-1 combines with J gene TRBJ1-5; the table's TRBD1 call for D was not verified on the DNA. TRBV21-1 is marked as a pseudogene. The receptor was isolated from a woman aged 55-70 years in good health and CMV-seropositive. Sequencing used PBMCs. CDR3 region: CASSKARTGVMGNQPQHF. In nucleotides, the CDR3 is TGTGCCAGCAGCAAAGCGCGGACAGGGGTGATGGGCAATCAGCCCCAGCATTTT.